Listed here are 24 T cell receptor beta chains from one sample, sequenced in a study of T-cell reconstitution after alpha-beta-depleted transplantation in children. Using unique molecular identifiers, the investigators prepared the TCRbeta library. From the PCR reads, TCRdb called clonotypes with MiXCR, one entry per CDR3 protein. The table shows under 250,000 distinct CDR3 sequences, with more than 20% occurring only once. The source material was PBMCs, mostly from graft donor cells, sampled 360 days after TCRalphabeta/CD19-depleted stem cell transplant. The receptors shown here come from a female patient aged 2 to 10 who had a stem cell transplant for congenital amegakaryocytic thrombocytopenia, so the T cells may come from the graft donor.

This clonotype was detected a few times. The chain joins TRBV6-1 to TRBJ1-2; 7 bases are a match to TRBD1. V was pared by 5 bases and J by 3 bases, with 6 bases of the junction left unmatched. Per the germline V gene, CDR1 is MNHNS and CDR2 is SASEGT. CDR3 size: 14 residues. The CDR3 region is CASSIGQEDYGYTF. The CDR3, as DNA: TGTGCCAGCAGTATTGGACAGGAGGACTATGGCTACACCTTC.

The table lists this clonotype with a few counts. V and J are TRBV20-1 and TRBJ2-5; 10 bases are shared with TRBD1. CDR1 is DFQATT and CDR2 is SNEGSKA in the germline V gene (reference sequence). Trimming took 1 base from V and 2 from J; bases not matched to a gene: 4. CDR3 size: 15 residues. The CDR3 DNA sequence: TGCAGTGCTAGAGGTGACAGGGGGCGGCAAGAGACCCAGTACTTC. Its translation is CSARGDRGRQETQYF.

The V and J genes are TRBV28 and TRBJ2-3; no firm D call. The V end was cut by 10 bases, the J end by 4 bases, with 15 bases between. CDR3 size: 13 residues. Germline V CDR1 and CDR2: MDHEN, SYDVKM. Here the CDR3 DNA reads TGTGCCACCTCCCCCTCAGGCGCAGATACGCAGTATTTT. This sequence encodes CATSPSGADTQYF.

This clonotype turned up a few times. The V and J genes are TRBV7-9 and TRBJ2-1, with a tentative D call TRBD1 (6 bases). Germline assignment: CDR1 SEHNR and CDR2 FQNEAQ (reference sequence). CDR3 size: 15 residues. The V gene lost 5 bases and the J gene lost 3 bases, with 14 bases spanning the gap. Here the CDR3 reads CASSPGYRVYNEQFF. CDR3 nucleotide sequence: TGTGCCAGCAGCCCCGGCTACAGGGTCTACAATGAGCAGTTCTTC.

This clonotype is a singleton in its sample. CDR3 in DNA: TGCGCCAGCAGCCAAGGGGACAGGGTGGCCGGAGAGACCCAGTACTTC. The encoded protein is CASSQGDRVAGETQYF. The chain is built from TRBV4-3 and TRBJ2-5, with TRBD1 matching 9 bases. The CDR3 contains 16 residues. Germline values: CDR1 LGHNA, CDR2 YSLEER. The J segment lost 4 bases and the V segment lost 1 base, leaving 7 bases of the junction unmatched.

This clonotype was counted between two and nine times. J is TRBJ2-2 and V is TRBV12-3 or TRBV12-4, with D perhaps assigned TRBD1 or TRBD2 (6 bases each). Trimming removed 2 bases from V and 6 bases from J, with 16 bases in between. CDR3 length: 16 amino acids. Here the CDR3 DNA reads TGTGCCAGCAGTTTATTTGGGCCAGGGGAGGCCGGGGAGCTGTTTTTT. It encodes CASSLFGPGEAGELFF.

The CDR3 DNA reads TGTGCCAGCAGCCAAGATCGGAGGGGATACAACACCAATCAGCCCCAGCATTTT. Amino acid sequence: CASSQDRRGYNTNQPQHF. The chain combines TRBV3-1 with TRBJ1-5; D might be TRBD1 (5 bases). CDR1 and CDR2 from the germline V gene are LGHDT and YNNKEL (reference sequence). V was pared by 0 bases and J by 3 bases, with 18 bases between. The CDR3 totals 18 residues.

The rearrangement links TRBV6-1 to TRBJ2-1; maybe TRBD2 (5 bases). This CDR3 is 14 amino acids long. The ends were cut back, 7 bases at V and 4 bases at J, with 14 bases in the middle. CDR1 is MNHNS, CDR2 SASEGT, per germline. CDR3 sequence (DNA): TGTGCCAGCACGAAGTCCGGGAAATACAATGAGCAGTTCTTC. This gives the protein CASTKSGKYNEQFF.

This chain joins TRBV30 and TRBJ2-1; perhaps D is TRBD1 or TRBD2 (6 bases each). Germline loops: CDR1 GTSNPN, CDR2 SVGIG (reference sequence). Trimming pared 2 bases from V and 7 bases from J, leaving 12 bases between. The CDR3 is 13 residues long. This CDR3 is CAWSRGRDNEQFF. The CDR3 nucleotides read TGTGCCTGGAGTCGGGGGCGAGATAATGAGCAGTTCTTC. Full variable domain (missing parts from reference TRBV30 and TRBJ2-1): SQTIHQWPATLVQPVGSPLSLECTVEGTSNPNLYWYRQAAGRGLQLLFYSVGIGQISSEVPQNLSASRPQDRQFILSSKKLLLSDSGFYLCAWSRGRDNEQFFGPGTRLTVL.

The chain carries TRBV24-1 and TRBJ2-2; 7 positions agree with TRBD2. Germline CDR1 and CDR2: KGHDR and SFDVKD. V trimming: 9 bases; J trimming: 2 bases; junction bases outside the gene matches: 8. The CDR3 sequence is 15 residues long. The CDR3 loop reads CATGSAGENTGELFF. As DNA, the CDR3 is TGTGCCACCGGATCGGCGGGGGAAAACACCGGGGAGCTGTTTTTT.

In this sample, this clonotype turned up a few times. The chain employs TRBV5-4 and TRBJ1-5, with D unclear. Trimming took off 0 bases at V and 0 bases at J, with 4 bases between the two ends. This CDR3 is 14 amino acids long. Looked up from germline, CDR1 is SGHNT and CDR2 is YYREEE (reference sequence). The CDR3: CASSLDNSNQPQHF. The CDR3 nucleotides are TGTGCCAGCAGCTTGGATAATAGCAATCAGCCCCAGCATTTT.

This clonotype was recorded many times. The chain uses TRBV29-1 and TRBJ2-7, with TRBD1 identical over 8 bases. Germline lookup yields CDR1 SQVTM and CDR2 ANQGSEA. Trimming at V came to 3 bases and at J to 2 bases, leaving 3 bases not matched to a gene. CDR3 size: 13 residues. The CDR3 DNA reads TGCAGCGTTGAGGGGACAGGAACCTACGAGCAGTACTTC. It codes for CSVEGTGTYEQYF.

The V call is TRBV5-1, the J call TRBJ2-2; the D call may be TRBD1 or TRBD2 (5 bases each). V gave up 2 bases and J gave up 4 bases, with 9 bases separating them. The V gene's germline CDR1 is SGHRS and CDR2 YFSETQ. The CDR3 extends over 14 amino acids. CDR3 DNA sequence: TGCGCCAGCAGCTTTGGGACGGGCACCGGGGAGCTGTTTTTT. It specifies CASSFGTGTGELFF.

The J gene is TRBJ2-3, the V gene TRBV7-2; 10 nucleotides match TRBD2. Germline-derived CDR1 and CDR2 are SGHTA and FQGNSA. V trimming: 0 bases; J trimming: 7 bases; junction bases outside the gene matches: 10. There are 17 residues in the CDR3. CDR3 sequence: CASSLAPVLAGSYTQYF. CDR3 nucleotides: TGTGCCAGCAGCTTAGCCCCCGTACTAGCGGGGTCATATACGCAGTATTTT.

This rearrangement joins TRBV28 to TRBJ1-1, with no clear D. The CDR3 sequence is 12 residues long. The V and J ends lost 7 bases and 6 bases respectively, with 12 bases between them. The germline V gene has CDR1 MDHEN and CDR2 SYDVKM. CDR3 DNA sequence: TGTGCCAGCACCTTCGGCGGTCCTGAAGCTTTCTTT. This codes for CASTFGGPEAFF. Looking up the rest from reference TRBV28 and TRBJ1-1 gives the full variable domain: DVKVTQSSRYLVKRTGEKVFLECVQDMDHENMFWYRQDPGLGLRLIYFSYDVKMKEKGDIPEGYSVSREKKERFSLILESASTNQTSMYLCASTFGGPEAFFGQGTRLTVV.

V gene TRBV20-1 combines with J gene TRBJ2-1; tentatively, D is TRBD2 (6 bases). The CDR3 sequence is 14 residues long. V was trimmed by 3 bases and J by 0 bases, leaving 9 bases between them. The germline V gene encodes CDR1 DFQATT and CDR2 SNEGSKA (reference sequence). The CDR3 region is CSASYGSSYNEQFF. The CDR3, as DNA: TGCAGTGCTAGTTACGGGAGCTCCTACAATGAGCAGTTCTTC.

This clonotype has a count of ten or more. The chain carries TRBV5-1 and TRBJ2-3; D gene unclear. The germline V gene has CDR1 SGHRS and CDR2 YFSETQ. Trimming left V 4 bases short and J 4 bases short, with 10 bases between. The CDR3 totals 13 residues. The CDR3 region is CASSPPSADTQYF. The CDR3 DNA reads TGCGCCAGCAGCCCTCCGAGCGCAGATACGCAGTATTTT.

The chain uses TRBV20-1 and TRBJ2-7; 10 nucleotides agree with TRBD2. This CDR3 comprises 16 residues. Germline V CDR1 and CDR2: DFQATT, SNEGSKA (reference sequence). Trimming cost V 6 bases and J 2 bases; bases outside gene matches: 13. CDR3 sequence (DNA): TGCAGTGCGCACTGGGTTCTAGCGGGAGCCACCTACGAGCAGTACTTC. It translates to CSAHWVLAGATYEQYF.

V and J are TRBV7-9 and TRBJ2-1, with a weak D call TRBD1 (6 bases). With 2 bases removed from V and 8 bases from J, the gap between germline ends came to 13 bases. Germline V gene data show CDR1 as SEHNR and CDR2 as FQNEAQ (reference sequence). This CDR3 comprises 14 residues. DNA for the CDR3: TGTGCCAGCAGCTTATTGGGGGCCGGGGATGAGCAGTTCTTC. Amino acids: CASSLLGAGDEQFF.

The V gene is TRBV10-2, the J gene TRBJ2-3; D is uncertain. Per the germline V gene, CDR1 is WSHSY and CDR2 is SAAADI. The V and J ends lost 2 bases and 2 bases respectively, with 5 bases between them. The CDR3 runs to 13 residues. CDR3 sequence: CASSEVNTDTQYF. CDR3 nucleotides: TGCGCCAGCAGTGAGGTTAACACAGATACGCAGTATTTT.

The chain carries TRBV6-2 or TRBV6-3 and TRBJ1-4; D not resolved. This CDR3 has 15 amino acids. Per the germline V gene, CDR1 is MNHEY and CDR2 is SVGEGT. Trimming cost V 6 bases and J 10 bases, with 21 bases left between them. The CDR3 DNA follows: TGTGCCAGCAGCCGGACGCCTTCAAGTTTCGGAAAACTGTTTTTT. It is translated as CASSRTPSSFGKLFF.

The sample holds many counts of this clonotype. The V gene is TRBV6-2 or TRBV6-3, the J gene TRBJ2-5; D tentatively fits TRBD1 or TRBD2 (5 bases each). Germline-derived CDR1 and CDR2 are MNHEY and SVGEGT. V lost 6 bases and J lost 5, with 13 bases in between. The CDR3 has 13 residues. Here the CDR3 DNA reads TGTGCCAGCAGATGGGACGCTCGGGAGACCCAGTACTTC. Translated: CASRWDARETQYF.

This clonotype came up many times. The chain joins TRBV6-6 to TRBJ2-4; D call uncertain. Per germline, CDR1 MNHNY and CDR2 SVGAGI (reference sequence). V was clipped by 0 bases and J by 7 bases, with 4 bases between them. CDR3 length equals 12 residues. CDR3 bases: TGTGCCAGCAGTTACTCAGAGAACATTCAGTACTTC. Its translation: CASSYSENIQYF.

The chain joins TRBV7-6 to TRBJ1-4; D may be TRBD1 (5 bases). In germline, CDR1 is SGHVS, CDR2 FNYEAQ. The V and J ends lost 0 bases and 7 bases respectively, with 6 bases between them. The CDR3 consists of 13 residues. The CDR3 coding sequence is TGTGCCAGCAGCTTAGCCCAGGGTGAAAAACTGTTTTTT. It codes for CASSLAQGEKLFF.